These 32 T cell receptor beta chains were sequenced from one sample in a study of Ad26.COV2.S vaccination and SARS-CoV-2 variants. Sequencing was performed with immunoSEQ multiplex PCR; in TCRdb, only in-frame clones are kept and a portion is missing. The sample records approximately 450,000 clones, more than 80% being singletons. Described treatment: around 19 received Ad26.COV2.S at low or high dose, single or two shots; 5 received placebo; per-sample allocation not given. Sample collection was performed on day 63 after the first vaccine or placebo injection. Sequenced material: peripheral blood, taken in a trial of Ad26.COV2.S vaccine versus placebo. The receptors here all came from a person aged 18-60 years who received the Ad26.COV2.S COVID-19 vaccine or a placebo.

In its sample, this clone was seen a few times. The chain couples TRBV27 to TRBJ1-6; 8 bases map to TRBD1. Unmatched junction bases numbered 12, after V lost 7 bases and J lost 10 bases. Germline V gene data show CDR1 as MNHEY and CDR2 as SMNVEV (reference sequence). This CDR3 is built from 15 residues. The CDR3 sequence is CASKAGQGLLSPLHF. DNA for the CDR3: TGTGCCAGCAAGGCCGGACAGGGTTTACTCTCACCCCTCCACTTT.

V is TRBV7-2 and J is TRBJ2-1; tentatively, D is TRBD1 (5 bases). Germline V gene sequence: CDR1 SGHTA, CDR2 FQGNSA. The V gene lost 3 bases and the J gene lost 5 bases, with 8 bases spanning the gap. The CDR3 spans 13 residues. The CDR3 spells CASSLGPDNEQFF. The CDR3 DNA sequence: TGTGCCAGCAGCTTGGGGCCAGACAATGAGCAGTTCTTC. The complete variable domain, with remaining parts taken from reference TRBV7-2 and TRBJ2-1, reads GAGVSQSPSNKVTEKGKDVELRCDPISGHTALYWYRQSLGQGLEFLIYFQGNSAPDKSGLPSDRFSAERTGGSVSTLTIQRTQQEDSAVYLCASSLGPDNEQFFGPGTRLTVL.

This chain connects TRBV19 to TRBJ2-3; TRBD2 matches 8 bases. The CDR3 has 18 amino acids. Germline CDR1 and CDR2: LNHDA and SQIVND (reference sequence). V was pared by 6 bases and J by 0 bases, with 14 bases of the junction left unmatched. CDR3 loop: CASSTRLAGSISTDTQYF. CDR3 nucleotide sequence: TGTGCCAGTAGCACCCGCCTAGCGGGCAGCATAAGCACAGATACGCAGTATTTT.

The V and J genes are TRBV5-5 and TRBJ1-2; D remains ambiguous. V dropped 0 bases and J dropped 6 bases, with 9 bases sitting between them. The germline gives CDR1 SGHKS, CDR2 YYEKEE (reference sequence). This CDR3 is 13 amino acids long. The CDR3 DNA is TGTGCCAGCAGCTTGGACAGAGGAGATGGCTACACCTTC. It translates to CASSLDRGDGYTF. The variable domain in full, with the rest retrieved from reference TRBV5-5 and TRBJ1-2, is DAGVTQSPTHLIKTRGQQVTLRCSPISGHKSVSWYQQVLGQGPQFIFQYYEKEERGRGNFPDRFSARQFPNYSSELNVNALLLGDSALYLCASSLDRGDGYTFGSGTRLTVV.

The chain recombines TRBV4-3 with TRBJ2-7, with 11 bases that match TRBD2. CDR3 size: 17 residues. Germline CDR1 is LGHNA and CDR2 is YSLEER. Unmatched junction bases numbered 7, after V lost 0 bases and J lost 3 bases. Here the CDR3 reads CASSQDGLAGGIYEQYF. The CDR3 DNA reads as TGCGCCAGCAGCCAAGACGGTCTAGCGGGAGGCATCTACGAGCAGTACTTC.

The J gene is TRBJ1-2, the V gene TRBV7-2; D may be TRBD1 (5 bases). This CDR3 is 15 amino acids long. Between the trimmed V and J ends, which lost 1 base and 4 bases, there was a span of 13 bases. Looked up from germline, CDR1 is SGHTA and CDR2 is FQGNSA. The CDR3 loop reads CASSLEGSGLYGYTF. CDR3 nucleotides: TGTGCCAGCAGCTTAGAGGGGTCCGGGCTCTATGGCTACACCTTC.

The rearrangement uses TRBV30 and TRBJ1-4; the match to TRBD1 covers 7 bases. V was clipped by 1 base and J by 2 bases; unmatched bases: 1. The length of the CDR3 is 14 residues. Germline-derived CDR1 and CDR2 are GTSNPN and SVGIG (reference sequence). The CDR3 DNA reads TGTGCCTGGAGTGGAGGGGGCACTAATGAAAAACTGTTTTTT. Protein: CAWSGGGTNEKLFF.

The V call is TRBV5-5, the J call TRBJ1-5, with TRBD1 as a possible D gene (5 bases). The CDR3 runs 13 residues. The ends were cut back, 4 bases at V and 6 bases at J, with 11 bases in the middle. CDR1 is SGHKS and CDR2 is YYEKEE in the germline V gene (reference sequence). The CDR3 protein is CASSRGESQPQHF. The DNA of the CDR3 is TGTGCCAGCAGCCGGGGGGAGAGTCAGCCCCAGCATTTT.

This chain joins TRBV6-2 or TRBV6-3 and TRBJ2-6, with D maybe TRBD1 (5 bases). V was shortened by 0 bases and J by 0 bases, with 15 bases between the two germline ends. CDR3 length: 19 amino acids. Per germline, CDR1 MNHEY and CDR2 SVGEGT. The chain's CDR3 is CASSYSSTGPFSGANVLTF. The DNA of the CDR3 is TGTGCCAGCAGTTACTCCTCTACAGGACCGTTCTCTGGGGCCAACGTCCTGACTTTC.

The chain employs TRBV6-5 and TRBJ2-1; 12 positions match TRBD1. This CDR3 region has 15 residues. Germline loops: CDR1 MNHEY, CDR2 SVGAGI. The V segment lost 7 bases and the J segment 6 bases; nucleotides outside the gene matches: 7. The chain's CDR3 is CASTPGTGGRNEQFF. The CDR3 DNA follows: TGTGCCAGCACTCCCGGGACAGGGGGCCGCAATGAGCAGTTCTTC.

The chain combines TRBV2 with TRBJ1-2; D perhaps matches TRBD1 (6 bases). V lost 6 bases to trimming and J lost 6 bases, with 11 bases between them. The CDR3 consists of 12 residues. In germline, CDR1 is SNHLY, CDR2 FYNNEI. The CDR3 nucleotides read TGTGCCAGCAGCAAACGACAGGATGGCTACACCTTC. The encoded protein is CASSKRQDGYTF.

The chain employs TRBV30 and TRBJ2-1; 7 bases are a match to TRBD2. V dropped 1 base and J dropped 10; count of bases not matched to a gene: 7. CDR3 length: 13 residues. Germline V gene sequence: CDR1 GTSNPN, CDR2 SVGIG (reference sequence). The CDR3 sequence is CAWSEELATEQFF. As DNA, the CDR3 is TGTGCCTGGAGTGAGGAACTAGCGACGGAGCAGTTCTTC.

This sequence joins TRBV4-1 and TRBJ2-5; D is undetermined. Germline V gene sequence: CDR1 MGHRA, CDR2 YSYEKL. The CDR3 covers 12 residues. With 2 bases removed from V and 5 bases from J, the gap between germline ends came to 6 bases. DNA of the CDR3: TGCGCCAGCAGCCAAAATGGGGAGACCCAGTACTTC. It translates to CASSQNGETQYF.

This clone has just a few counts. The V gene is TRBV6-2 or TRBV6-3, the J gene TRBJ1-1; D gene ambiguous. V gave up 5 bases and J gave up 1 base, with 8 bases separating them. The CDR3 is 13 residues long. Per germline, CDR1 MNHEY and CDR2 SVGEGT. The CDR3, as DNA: TGTGCCAGCAGTACGGCAGAGAACACTGAAGCTTTCTTT. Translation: CASSTAENTEAFF.

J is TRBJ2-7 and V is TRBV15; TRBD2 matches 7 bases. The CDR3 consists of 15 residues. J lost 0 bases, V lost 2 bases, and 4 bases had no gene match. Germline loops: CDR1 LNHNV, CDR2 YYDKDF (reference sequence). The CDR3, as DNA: TGTGCCACCAGCAGAATTTCTAGCGGCTCCTACGAGCAGTACTTC. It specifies CATSRISSGSYEQYF. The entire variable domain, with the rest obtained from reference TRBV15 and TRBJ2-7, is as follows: DAMVIQNPRYQVTQFGKPVTLSCSQTLNHNVMYWYQQKSSQAPKLLFHYYDKDFNNEADTPDNFQSRRPNTSFCFLDIRSPGLGDTAMYLCATSRISSGSYEQYFGPGTRLTVT.

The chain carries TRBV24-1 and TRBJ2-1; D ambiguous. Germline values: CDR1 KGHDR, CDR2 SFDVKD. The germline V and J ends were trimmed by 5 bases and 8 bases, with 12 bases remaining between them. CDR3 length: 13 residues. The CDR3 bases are TGTGCCACCAGTGCCTCATATAGCCATGAGCAGTTCTTC. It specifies CATSASYSHEQFF.

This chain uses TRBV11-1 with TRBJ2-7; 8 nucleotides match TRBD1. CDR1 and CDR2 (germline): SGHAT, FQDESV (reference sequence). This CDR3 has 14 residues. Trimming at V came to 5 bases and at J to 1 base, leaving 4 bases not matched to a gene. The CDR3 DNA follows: TGTGCCAGCAGCGCCGGGACAGGATCCTACGAGCAGTACTTC. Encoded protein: CASSAGTGSYEQYF.

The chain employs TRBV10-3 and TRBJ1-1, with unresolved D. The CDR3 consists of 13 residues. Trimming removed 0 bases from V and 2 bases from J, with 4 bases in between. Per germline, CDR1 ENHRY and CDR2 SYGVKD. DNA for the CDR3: TGTGCCATCAGTGAGTCAAGTAACACTGAAGCTTTCTTT. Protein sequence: CAISESSNTEAFF.

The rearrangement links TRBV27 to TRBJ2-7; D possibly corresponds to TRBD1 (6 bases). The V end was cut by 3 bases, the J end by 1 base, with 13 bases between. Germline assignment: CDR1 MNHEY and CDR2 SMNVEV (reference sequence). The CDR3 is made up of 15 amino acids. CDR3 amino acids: CASSFKQGVSYEQYF. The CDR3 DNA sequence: TGTGCCAGCAGTTTTAAACAGGGAGTATCCTACGAGCAGTACTTC.

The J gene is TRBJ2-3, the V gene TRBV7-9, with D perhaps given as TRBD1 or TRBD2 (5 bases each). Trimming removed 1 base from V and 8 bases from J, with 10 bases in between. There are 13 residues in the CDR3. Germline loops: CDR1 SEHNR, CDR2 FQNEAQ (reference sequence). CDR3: CASSLGAGTTQYF. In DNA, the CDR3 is TGTGCCAGCAGCTTAGGAGCCGGGACTACGCAGTATTTT.

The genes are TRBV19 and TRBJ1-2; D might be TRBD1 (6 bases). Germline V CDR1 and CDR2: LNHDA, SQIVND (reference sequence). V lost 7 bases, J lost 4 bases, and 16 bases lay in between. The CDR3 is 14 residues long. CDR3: CASNTGGASYGYTF. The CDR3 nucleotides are TGTGCCAGTAATACGGGGGGCGCCTCCTATGGCTACACCTTC.

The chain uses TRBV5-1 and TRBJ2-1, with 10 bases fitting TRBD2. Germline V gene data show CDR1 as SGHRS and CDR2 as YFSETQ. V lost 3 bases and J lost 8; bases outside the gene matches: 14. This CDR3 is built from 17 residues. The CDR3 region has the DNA TGCGCCAGCAGCTCTAGTCTACTAGCGGGATGGGTCGATGAGCAGTTCTTC. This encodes CASSSSLLAGWVDEQFF.

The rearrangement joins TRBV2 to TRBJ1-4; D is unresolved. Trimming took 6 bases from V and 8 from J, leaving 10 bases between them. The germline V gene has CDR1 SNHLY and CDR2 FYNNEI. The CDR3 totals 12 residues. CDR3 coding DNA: TGTGCCAGCAGGGTCAGAGGCGAAAAACTGTTTTTT. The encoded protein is CASRVRGEKLFF. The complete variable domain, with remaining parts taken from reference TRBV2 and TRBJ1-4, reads EPEVTQTPSHQVTQMGQEVILRCVPISNHLYFYWYRQILGQKVEFLVSFYNNEISEKSEIFDDQFSVERPDGSNFTLKIRSTKLEDSAMYFCASRVRGEKLFFGSGTQLSVL.

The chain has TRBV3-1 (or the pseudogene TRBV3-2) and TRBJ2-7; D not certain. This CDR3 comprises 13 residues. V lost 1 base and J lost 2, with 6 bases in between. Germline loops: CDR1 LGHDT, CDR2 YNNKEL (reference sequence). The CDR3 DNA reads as TGTGCCAGCAGCCAAGGGAGCACCTACGAGCAGTACTTC. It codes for CASSQGSTYEQYF.

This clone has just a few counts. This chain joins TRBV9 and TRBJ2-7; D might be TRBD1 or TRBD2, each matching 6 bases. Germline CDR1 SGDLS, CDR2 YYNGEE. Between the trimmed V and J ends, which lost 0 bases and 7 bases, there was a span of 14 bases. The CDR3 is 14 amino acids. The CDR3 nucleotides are TGTGCCAGCAGCGTAGTTGACCTAGGGGGGGAGCAGTACTTC. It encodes CASSVVDLGGEQYF.

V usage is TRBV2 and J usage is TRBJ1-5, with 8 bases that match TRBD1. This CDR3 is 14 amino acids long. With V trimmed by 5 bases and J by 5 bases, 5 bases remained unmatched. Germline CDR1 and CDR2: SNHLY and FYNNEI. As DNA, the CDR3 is TGTGCCAGCAGTTCAGGGGGCAGTCATCAGCCCCAGCATTTT. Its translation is CASSSGGSHQPQHF.

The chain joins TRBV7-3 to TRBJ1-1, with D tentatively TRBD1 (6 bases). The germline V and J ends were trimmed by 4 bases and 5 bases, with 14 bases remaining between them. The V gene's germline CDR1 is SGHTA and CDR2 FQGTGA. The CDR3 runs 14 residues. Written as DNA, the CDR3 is TGTGCCAGCAGCTCCCAACAGGGTCAAACTGAAGCTTTCTTT. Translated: CASSSQQGQTEAFF. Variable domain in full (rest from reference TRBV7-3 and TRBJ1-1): GAGVSQTPSNKVTEKGKYVELRCDPISGHTALYWYRQSLGQGPEFLIYFQGTGAADDSGLPNDRFFAVRPEGSVSTLKIQRTERGDSAVYLCASSSQQGQTEAFFGQGTRLTVV.

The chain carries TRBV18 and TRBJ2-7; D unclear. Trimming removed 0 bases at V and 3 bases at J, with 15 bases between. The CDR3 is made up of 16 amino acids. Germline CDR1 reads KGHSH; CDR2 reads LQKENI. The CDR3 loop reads CASSPPYRPNLYEQYF. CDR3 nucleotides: TGTGCCAGCTCACCACCGTACAGACCAAACCTCTACGAGCAGTACTTC. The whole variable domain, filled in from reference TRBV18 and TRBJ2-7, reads NAGVMQNPRHLVRRRGQEARLRCSPMKGHSHVYWYRQLPEEGLKFMVYLQKENIIDESGMPKERFSAEFPKEGPSILRIQQVVRGDSAAYFCASSPPYRPNLYEQYFGPGTRLTVT.

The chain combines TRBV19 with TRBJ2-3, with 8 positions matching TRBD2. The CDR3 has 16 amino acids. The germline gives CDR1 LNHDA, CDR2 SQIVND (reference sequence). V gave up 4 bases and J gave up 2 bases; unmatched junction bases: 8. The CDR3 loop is CASSTLPGGITDTQYF. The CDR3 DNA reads TGTGCCAGTAGTACTCTTCCGGGAGGGATCACAGATACGCAGTATTTT. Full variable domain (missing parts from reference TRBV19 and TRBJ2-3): DGGITQSPKYLFRKEGQNVTLSCEQNLNHDAMYWYRQDPGQGLRLIYYSQIVNDFQKGDIAEGYSVSREKKESFPLTVTSAQKNPTAFYLCASSTLPGGITDTQYFGPGTRLTVL.

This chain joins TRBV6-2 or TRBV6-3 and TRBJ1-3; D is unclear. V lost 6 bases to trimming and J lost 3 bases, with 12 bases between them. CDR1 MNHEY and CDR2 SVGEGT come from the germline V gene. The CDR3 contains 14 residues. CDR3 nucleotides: TGTGCCAGCAGCTCCACGGAACTTGGAAACACCATATATTTT. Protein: CASSSTELGNTIYF.

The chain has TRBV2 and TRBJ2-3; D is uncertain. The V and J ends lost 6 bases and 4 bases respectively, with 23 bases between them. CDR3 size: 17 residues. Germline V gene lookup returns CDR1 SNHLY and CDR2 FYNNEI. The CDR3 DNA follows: TGTGCCAGCAGACGCCTGGGTGGGCCGATCCCATCAGATACGCAGTATTTT. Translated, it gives CASRRLGGPIPSDTQYF.

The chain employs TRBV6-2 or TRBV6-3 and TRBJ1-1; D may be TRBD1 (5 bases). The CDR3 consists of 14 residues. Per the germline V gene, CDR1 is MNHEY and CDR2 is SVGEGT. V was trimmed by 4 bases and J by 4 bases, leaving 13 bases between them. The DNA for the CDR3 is TGTGCCAGCAGTTCCTTGGGACTGGGCACTGAAGCTTTCTTT. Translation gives CASSSLGLGTEAFF.